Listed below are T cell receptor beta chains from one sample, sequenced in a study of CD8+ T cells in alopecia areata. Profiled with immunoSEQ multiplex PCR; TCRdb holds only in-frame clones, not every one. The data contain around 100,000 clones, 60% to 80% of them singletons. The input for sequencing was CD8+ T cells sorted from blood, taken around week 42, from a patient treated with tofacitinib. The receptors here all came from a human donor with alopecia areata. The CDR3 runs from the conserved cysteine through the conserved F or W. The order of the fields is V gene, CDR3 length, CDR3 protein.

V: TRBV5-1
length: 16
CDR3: CASSLVGNSGTYGYTF

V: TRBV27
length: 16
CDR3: CASSPRTGAHNQPQHF

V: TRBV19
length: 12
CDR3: CASRTGGSEQFF

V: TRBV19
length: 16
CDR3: CASLGVAGVSYNEQFF

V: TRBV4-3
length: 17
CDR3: CASSQDQGRRGTDTQYF

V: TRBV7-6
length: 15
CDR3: CASSLEAQGSYEQYF

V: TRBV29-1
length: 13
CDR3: CSVEDLGSGELFF

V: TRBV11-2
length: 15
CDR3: CASSFRDRVSDEQFF

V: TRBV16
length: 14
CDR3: CASSRDRSFGELFF

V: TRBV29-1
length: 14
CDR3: CSVEWQANSYEQYF

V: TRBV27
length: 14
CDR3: CASSSRSGANVLTF

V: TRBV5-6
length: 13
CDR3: CASSSAASREQFF

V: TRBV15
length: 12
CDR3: CATSRENQPQHF

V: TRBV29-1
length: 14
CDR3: CSAKMWDRGNEQFF

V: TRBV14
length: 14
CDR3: CASSPTGGNYGYTF

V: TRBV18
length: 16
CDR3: CASSPQGGRNNQPQHF

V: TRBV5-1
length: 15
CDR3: CASSSDGNPRKGYTF

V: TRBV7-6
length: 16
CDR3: CASSRGGGSTQETQYF

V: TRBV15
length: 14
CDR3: CATSRGGQNYGYTF

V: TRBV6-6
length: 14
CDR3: CASGQGAYNSPLHF

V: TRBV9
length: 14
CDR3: CASSVDLGRDEQYF

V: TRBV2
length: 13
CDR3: CASSPKGSYGYTF

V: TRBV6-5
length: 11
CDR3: CASSFGYEQYF

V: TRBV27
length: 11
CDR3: CASRGEAEAFF

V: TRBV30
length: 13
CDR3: CAWNPELNTEAFF

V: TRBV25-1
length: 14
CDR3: CASSEGGSTDTQYF

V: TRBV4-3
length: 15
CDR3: CASSQDIPGIYEQYF